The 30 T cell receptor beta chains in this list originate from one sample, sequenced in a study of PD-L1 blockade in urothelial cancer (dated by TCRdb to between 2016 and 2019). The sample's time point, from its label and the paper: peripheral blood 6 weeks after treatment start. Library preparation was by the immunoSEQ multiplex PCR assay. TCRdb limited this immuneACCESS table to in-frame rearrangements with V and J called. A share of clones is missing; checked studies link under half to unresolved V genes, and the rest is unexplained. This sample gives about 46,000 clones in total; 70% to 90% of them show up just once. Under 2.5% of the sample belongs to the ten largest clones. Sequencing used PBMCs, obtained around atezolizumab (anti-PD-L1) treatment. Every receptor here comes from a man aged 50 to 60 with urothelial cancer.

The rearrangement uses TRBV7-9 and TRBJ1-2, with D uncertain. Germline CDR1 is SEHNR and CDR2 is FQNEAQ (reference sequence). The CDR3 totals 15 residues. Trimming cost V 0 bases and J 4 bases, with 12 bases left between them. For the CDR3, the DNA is TGTGCCAGCAGCTTAGCGGGAGTAGAGGGCTATGGCTACACCTTC. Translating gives CASSLAGVEGYGYTF. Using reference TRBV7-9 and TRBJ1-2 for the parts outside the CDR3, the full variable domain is DTGVSQNPRHKITKRGQNVTFRCDPISEHNRLYWYRQTLGQGPEFLTYFQNEAQLEKSRLLSDRFSAERPKGSFSTLEIQRTEQGDSAMYLCASSLAGVEGYGYTFGSGTRLTVV.

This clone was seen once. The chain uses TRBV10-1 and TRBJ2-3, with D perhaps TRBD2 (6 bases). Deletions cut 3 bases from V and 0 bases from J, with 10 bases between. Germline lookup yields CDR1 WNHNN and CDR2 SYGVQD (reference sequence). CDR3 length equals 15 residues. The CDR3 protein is CASSELAESTDTQYF. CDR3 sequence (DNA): TGCGCCAGCAGTGAATTAGCGGAAAGCACAGATACGCAGTATTTT.

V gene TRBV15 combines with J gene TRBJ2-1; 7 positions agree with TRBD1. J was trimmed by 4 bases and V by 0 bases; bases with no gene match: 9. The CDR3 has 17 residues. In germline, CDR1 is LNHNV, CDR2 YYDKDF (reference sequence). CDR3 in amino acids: CATSRDIGAGGYNEQFF. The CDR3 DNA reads TGTGCCACCAGCAGAGATATTGGGGCAGGGGGATACAATGAGCAGTTCTTC.

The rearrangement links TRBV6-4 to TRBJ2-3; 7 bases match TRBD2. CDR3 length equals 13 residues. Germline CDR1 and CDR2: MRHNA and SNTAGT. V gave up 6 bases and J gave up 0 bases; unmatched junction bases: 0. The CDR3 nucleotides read TGTGCCAGCAGCGGGGGGAGCACAGATACGCAGTATTTT. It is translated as CASSGGSTDTQYF.

CDR3 DNA sequence: TGTGCCAGCAGTGAAGAGAACGAGCAGTACTTC. Protein: CASSEENEQYF. V and J are TRBV25-1 and TRBJ2-7; no clear D gene. CDR1 and CDR2 (germline): MGHDK, SYGVNS. The CDR3 runs to 11 residues. V gave up 2 bases and J gave up 5 bases, with 4 bases separating them.

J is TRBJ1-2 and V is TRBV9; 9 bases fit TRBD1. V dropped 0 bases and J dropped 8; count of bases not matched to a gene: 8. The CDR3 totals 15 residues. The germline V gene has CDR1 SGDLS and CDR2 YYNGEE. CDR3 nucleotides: TGTGCCAGCAGCGTAGCGGGGGACAGGGCCGGGGGCTACACCTTC. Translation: CASSVAGDRAGGYTF.

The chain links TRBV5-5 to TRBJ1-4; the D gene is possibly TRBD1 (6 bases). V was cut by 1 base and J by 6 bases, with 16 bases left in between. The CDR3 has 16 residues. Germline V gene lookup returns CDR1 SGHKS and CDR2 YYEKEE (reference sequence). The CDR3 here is CASSLYAGGPDEKLFF. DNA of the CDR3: TGTGCCAGCAGCTTGTATGCGGGGGGGCCAGATGAAAAACTGTTTTTT.

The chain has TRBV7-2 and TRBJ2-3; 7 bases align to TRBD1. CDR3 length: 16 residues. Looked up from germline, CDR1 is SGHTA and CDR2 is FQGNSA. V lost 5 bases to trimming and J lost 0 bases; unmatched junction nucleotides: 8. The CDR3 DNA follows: TGTGCCAGCAGCCCATGGACAGGAGCTAGCACAGATACGCAGTATTTT. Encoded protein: CASSPWTGASTDTQYF.

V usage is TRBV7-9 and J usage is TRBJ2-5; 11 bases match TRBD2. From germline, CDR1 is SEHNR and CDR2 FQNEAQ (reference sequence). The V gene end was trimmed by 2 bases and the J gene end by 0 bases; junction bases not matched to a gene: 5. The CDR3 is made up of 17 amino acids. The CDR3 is CASSLLAGGIYQETQYF. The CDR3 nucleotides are TGTGCCAGCAGCTTACTAGCGGGGGGTATCTACCAAGAGACCCAGTACTTC.

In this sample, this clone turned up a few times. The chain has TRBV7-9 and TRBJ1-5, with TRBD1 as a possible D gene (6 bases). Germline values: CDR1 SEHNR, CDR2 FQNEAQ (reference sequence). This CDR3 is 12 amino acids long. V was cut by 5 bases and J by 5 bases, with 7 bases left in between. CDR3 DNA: TGTGCCAGCAGCAGGACAGATCAGCCCCAGCATTTT. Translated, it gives CASSRTDQPQHF. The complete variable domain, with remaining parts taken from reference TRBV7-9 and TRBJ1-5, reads DTGVSQNPRHKITKRGQNVTFRCDPISEHNRLYWYRQTLGQGPEFLTYFQNEAQLEKSRLLSDRFSAERPKGSFSTLEIQRTEQGDSAMYLCASSRTDQPQHFGDGTRLSIL.

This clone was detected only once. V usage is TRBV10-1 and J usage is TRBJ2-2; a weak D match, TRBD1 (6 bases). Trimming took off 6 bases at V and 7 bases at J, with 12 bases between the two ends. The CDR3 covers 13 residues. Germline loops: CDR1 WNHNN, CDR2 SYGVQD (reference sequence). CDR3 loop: CASSAGTIGELFF. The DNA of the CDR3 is TGCGCCAGCAGCGCCGGGACAATCGGGGAGCTGTTTTTT.

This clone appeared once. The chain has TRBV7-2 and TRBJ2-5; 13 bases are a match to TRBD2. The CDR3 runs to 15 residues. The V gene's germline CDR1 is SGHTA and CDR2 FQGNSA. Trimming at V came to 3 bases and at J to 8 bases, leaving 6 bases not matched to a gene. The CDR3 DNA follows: TGTGCCAGCAGCTTGGGGACTAGCGGGATAAGAACCCAGTACTTC. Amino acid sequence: CASSLGTSGIRTQYF.

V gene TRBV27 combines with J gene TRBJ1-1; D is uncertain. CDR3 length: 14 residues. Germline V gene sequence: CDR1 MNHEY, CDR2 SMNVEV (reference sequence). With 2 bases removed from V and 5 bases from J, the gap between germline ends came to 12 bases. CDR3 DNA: TGTGCCAGCAGTTTAGTCGGGTGGCAGACTGAAGCTTTCTTT. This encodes CASSLVGWQTEAFF.

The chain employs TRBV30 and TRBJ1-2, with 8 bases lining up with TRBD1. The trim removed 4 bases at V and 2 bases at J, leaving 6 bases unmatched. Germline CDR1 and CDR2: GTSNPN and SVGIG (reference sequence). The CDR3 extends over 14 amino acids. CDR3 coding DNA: TGTGCCTGGACAAACAGGGGGGTAAACTATGGCTACACCTTC. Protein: CAWTNRGVNYGYTF.

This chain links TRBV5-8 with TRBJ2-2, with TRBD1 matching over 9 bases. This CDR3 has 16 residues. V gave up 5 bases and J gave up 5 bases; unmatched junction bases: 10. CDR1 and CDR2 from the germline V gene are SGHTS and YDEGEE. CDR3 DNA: TGTGCCAGCAGAGACGGGACAGGGTCTGGGACCGGGGAGCTGTTTTTT. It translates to CASRDGTGSGTGELFF.

The DNA of the CDR3 is TGCGCCAGCAGCCCCCTGGGGCTAGCGGGAGGGCCCATTCAGAACACCGGGGAGCTGTTTTTT. Protein product: CASSPLGLAGGPIQNTGELFF. The V gene is TRBV5-1, the J gene TRBJ2-2, with TRBD2 matching over 12 bases. Per the germline V gene, CDR1 is SGHRS and CDR2 is YFSETQ. The CDR3 totals 21 residues. J gave up 1 base and V 4 bases, and 17 bases lay outside the gene matches.

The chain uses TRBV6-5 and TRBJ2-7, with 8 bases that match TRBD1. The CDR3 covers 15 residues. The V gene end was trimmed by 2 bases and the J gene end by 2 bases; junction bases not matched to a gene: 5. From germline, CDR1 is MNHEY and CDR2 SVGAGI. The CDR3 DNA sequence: TGTGCCAGCAGTTACGTTGGACAGGGTGCCTACGAGCAGTACTTC. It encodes CASSYVGQGAYEQYF.

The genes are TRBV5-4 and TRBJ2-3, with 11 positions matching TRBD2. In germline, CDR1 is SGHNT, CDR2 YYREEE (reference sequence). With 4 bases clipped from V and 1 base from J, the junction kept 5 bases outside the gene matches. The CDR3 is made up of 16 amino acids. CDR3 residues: CASSNLAGGRTDTQYF. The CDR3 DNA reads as TGTGCCAGCAGCAATCTAGCGGGGGGACGCACAGATACGCAGTATTTT.

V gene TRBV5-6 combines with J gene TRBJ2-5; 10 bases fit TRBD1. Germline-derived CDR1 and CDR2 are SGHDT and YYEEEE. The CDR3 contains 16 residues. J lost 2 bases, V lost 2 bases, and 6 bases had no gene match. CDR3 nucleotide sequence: TGTGCCAGCAGCTTTTTAGGACAGGGGGTTCAAGAGACCCAGTACTTC. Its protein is CASSFLGQGVQETQYF.

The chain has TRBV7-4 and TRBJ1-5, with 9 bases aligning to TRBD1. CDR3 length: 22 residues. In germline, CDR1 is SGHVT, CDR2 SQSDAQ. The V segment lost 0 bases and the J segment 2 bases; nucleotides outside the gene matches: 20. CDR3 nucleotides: TGTGCCAGCAGCTTAGCCCATAGACCGGGACAGGGCGAGCTCTTTTGCAATCAGCCCCAGCATTTT. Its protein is CASSLAHRPGQGELFCNQPQHF.

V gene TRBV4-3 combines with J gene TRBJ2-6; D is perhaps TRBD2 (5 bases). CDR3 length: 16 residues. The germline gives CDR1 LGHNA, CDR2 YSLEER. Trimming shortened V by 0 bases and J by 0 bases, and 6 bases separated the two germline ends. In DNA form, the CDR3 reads TGCGCCAGCAGCCAAGAAGAGGGCTCTGGGGCCAACGTCCTGACTTTC. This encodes CASSQEEGSGANVLTF.

CDR3 DNA sequence: TGTGCCAGCAGCGATGACAGTCATACGCAGTATTTT. It codes for CASSDDSHTQYF. J is TRBJ2-3 and V is TRBV4-2; TRBD1 is a possible D gene (5 bases). Germline lookup yields CDR1 LGHNA and CDR2 YNFKEQ. Between the trimmed V and J ends, which lost 5 bases and 7 bases, there was a span of 10 bases. This CDR3 has 12 amino acids.

CDR3 coding DNA: TGTGCCAGCAGCAGTAGACAGGTGAACACCGGGGAGCTGTTTTTT. Amino acids: CASSSRQVNTGELFF. The chain employs TRBV25-1 and TRBJ2-2; D perhaps matches TRBD1 (6 bases). CDR3 size: 15 residues. The germline V gene encodes CDR1 MGHDK and CDR2 SYGVNS. Trimming took 6 bases from V and 1 from J, leaving 12 bases between them.

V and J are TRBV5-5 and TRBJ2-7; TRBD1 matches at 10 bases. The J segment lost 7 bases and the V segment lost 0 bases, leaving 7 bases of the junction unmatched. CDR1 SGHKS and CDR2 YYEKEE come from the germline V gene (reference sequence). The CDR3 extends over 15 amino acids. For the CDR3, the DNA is TGTGCCAGCAGCTTGGCCGGGACAGGGGTAGGGGAGCAGTACTTC. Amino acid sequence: CASSLAGTGVGEQYF.

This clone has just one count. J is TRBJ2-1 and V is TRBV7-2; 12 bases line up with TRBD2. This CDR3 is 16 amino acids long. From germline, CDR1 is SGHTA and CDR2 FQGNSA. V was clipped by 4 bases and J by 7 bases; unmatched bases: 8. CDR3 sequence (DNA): TGTGCCAGCAGCTCCACCAGGACTAGCGGGGTTAATGAGCAGTTCTTC. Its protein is CASSSTRTSGVNEQFF. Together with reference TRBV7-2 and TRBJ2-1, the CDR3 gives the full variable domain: GAGVSQSPSNKVTEKGKDVELRCDPISGHTALYWYRQSLGQGLEFLIYFQGNSAPDKSGLPSDRFSAERTGGSVSTLTIQRTQQEDSAVYLCASSSTRTSGVNEQFFGPGTRLTVL.

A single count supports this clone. The chain's CDR3 is CASSIQWNYGYTF. CDR3 DNA: TGTGCCAGCAGTATACAGTGGAACTATGGCTACACCTTC. The gene calls are TRBV7-2 and TRBJ1-2, with D hard to call. Trimming pared 6 bases from V and 2 bases from J, leaving 10 bases between. The CDR3 consists of 13 residues. Per germline, CDR1 SGHTA and CDR2 FQGNSA.

As DNA, the CDR3 is TGTGCCAGCAGTGACTTGGGAGGACTAGCGTTAGTCAATGAGCAGTTCTTC. Protein sequence: CASSDLGGLALVNEQFF. The V call is TRBV2, the J call TRBJ2-1; the match to TRBD2 covers 9 bases. The V and J ends lost 3 bases and 6 bases, in that order; junction bases with no gene match: 12. CDR3 size: 17 residues. Per germline, CDR1 SNHLY and CDR2 FYNNEI.

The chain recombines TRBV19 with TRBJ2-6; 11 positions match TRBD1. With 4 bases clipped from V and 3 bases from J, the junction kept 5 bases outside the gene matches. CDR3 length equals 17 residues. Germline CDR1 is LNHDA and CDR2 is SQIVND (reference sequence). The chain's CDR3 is CASSKGQGALGANVLTF. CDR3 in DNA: TGTGCCAGTAGTAAAGGACAGGGGGCTCTTGGGGCCAACGTCCTGACTTTC.

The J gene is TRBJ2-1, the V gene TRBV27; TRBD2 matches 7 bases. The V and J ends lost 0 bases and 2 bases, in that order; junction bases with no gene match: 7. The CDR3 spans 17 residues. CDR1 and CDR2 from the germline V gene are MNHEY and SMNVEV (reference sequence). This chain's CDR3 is CASSLSGGSVAYNEQFF. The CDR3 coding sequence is TGTGCCAGCAGTTTATCGGGCGGGAGTGTGGCCTACAATGAGCAGTTCTTC.

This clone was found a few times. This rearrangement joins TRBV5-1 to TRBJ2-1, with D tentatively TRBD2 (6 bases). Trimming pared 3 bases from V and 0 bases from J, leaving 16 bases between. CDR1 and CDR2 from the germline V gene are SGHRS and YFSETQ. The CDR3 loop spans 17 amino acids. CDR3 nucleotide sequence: TGCGCCAGCAGCTGGGTTGGAGGGGCCATCTCCTACAATGAGCAGTTCTTC. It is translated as CASSWVGGAISYNEQFF.